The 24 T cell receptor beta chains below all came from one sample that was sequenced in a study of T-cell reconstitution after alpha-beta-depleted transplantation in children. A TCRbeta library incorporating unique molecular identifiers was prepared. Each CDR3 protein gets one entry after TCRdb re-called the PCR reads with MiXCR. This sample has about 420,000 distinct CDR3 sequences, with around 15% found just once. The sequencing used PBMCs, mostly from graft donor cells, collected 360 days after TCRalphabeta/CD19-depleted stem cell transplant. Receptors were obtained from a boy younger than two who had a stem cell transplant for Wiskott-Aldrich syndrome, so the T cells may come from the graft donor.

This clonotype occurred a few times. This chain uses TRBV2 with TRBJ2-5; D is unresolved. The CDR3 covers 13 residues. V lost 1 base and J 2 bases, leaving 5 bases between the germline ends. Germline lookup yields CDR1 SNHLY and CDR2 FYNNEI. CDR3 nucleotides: TGTGCCAGCAGTGAAGGAGAACAAGAGACCCAGTACTTC. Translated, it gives CASSEGEQETQYF. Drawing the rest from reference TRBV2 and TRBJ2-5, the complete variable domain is EPEVTQTPSHQVTQMGQEVILRCVPISNHLYFYWYRQILGQKVEFLVSFYNNEISEKSEIFDDQFSVERPDGSNFTLKIRSTKLEDSAMYFCASSEGEQETQYFGPGTRLLVL.

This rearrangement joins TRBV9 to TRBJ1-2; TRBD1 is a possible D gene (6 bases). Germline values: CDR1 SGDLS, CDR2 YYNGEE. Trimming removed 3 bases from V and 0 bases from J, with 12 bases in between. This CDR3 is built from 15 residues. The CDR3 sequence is CASSGQDIPNYGYTF. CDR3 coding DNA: TGTGCCAGCAGCGGACAGGACATTCCTAACTATGGCTACACCTTC.

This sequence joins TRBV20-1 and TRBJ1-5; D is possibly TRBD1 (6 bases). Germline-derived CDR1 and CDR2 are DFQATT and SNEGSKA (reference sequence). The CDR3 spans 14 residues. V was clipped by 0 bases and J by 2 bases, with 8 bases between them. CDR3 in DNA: TGCAGTGCTAGAGATGAGGGGGGCAATCAGCCCCAGCATTTT. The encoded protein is CSARDEGGNQPQHF.

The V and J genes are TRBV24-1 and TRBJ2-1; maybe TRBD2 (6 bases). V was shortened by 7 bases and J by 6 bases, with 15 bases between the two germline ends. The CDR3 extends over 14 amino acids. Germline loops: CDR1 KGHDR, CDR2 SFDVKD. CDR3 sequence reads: CATRGSGRGNEQFF. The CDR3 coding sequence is TGTGCCACCAGGGGTAGCGGTAGGGGCAATGAGCAGTTCTTC.

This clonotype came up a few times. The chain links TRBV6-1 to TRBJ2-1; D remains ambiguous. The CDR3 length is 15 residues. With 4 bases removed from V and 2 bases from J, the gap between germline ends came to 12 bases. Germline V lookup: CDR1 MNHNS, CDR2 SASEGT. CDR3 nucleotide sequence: TGTGCCAGCAGTGGTACTGTAGGGCCCTACAATGAGCAGTTCTTC. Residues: CASSGTVGPYNEQFF.

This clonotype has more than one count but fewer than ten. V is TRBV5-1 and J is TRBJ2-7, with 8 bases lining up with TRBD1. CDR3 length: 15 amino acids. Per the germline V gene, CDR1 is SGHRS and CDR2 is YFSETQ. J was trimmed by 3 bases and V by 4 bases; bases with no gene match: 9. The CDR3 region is CASSPTGTGVYEQYF. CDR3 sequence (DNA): TGCGCCAGCAGCCCAACCGGGACAGGAGTCTACGAGCAGTACTTC.

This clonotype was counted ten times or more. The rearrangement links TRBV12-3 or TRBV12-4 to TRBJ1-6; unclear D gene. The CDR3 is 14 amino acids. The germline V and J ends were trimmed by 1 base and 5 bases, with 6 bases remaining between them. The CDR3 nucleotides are TGTGCCAGCAGTTTAGTAGGGAATAATTCACCCCTCCACTTT. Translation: CASSLVGNNSPLHF.

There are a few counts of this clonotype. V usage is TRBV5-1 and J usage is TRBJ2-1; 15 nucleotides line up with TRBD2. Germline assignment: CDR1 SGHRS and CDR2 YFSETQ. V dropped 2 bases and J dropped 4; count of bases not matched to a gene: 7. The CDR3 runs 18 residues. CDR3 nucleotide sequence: TGCGCCAGCAGCTTCCCGGGACTAGCGGGGGGTCTTTACAATGAGCAGTTCTTC. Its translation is CASSFPGLAGGLYNEQFF.

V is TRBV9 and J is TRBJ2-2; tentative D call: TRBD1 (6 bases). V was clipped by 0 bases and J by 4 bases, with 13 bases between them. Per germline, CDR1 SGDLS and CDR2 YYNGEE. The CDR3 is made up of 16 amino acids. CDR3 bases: TGTGCCAGCAGCGTAGGGGGGACAATCTCCACCGGGGAGCTGTTTTTT. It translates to CASSVGGTISTGELFF.

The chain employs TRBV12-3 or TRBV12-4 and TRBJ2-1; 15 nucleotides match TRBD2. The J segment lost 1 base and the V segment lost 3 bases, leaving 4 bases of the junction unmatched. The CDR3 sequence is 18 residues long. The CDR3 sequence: CASSFGTSGRTSYNEQFF. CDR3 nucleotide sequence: TGTGCCAGCAGTTTTGGGACTAGCGGGAGGACGTCCTACAATGAGCAGTTCTTC.

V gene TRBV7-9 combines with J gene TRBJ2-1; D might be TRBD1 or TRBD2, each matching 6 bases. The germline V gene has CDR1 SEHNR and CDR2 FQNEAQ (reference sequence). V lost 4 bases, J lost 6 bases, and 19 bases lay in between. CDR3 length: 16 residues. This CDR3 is CASSSGGRAWSNEQFF. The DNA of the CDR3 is TGTGCCAGCAGCTCTGGGGGGCGGGCTTGGTCCAATGAGCAGTTCTTC.

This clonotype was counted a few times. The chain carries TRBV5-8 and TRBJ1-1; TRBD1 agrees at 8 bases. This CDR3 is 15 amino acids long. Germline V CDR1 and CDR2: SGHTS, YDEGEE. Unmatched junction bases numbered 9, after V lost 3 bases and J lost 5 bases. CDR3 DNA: TGTGCCAGCAGCTCCCTCCGGACAGGGCGGACTGAAGCTTTCTTT. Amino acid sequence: CASSSLRTGRTEAFF.

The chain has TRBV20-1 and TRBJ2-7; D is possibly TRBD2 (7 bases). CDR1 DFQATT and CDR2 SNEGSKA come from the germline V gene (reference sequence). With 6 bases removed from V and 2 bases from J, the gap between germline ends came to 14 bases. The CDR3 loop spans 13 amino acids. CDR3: CSASRGGPYEQYF. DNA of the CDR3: TGCAGTGCATCAAGGGGGGGTCCCTACGAGCAGTACTTC.

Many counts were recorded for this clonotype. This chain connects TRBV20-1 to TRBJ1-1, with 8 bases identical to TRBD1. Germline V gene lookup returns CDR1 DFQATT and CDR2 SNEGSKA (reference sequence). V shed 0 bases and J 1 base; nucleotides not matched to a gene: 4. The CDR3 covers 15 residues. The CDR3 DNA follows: TGCAGTGCTAGAGACCCCGGGACAGGGAACACTGAAGCTTTCTTT. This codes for CSARDPGTGNTEAFF.

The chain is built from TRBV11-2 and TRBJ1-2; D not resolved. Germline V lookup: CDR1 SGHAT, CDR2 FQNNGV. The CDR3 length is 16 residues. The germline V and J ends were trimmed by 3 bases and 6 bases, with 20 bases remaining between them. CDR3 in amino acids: CASSFTPTDLLDGYTF. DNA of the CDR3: TGTGCCAGCAGCTTTACGCCCACGGACCTGCTGGATGGCTACACCTTC.

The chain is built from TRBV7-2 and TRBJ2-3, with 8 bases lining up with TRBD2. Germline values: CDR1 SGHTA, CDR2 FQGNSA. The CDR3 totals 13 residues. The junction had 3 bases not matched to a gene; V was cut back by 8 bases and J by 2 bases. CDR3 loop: CASHGGVTDTQYF. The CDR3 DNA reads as TGTGCCAGCCACGGGGGGGTCACAGATACGCAGTATTTT.

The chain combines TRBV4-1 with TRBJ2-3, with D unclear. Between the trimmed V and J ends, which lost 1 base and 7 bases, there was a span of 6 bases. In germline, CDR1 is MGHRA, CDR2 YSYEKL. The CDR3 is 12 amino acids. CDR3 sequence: CASSQGPNTQYF. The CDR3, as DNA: TGCGCCAGCAGCCAAGGACCAAATACGCAGTATTTT.

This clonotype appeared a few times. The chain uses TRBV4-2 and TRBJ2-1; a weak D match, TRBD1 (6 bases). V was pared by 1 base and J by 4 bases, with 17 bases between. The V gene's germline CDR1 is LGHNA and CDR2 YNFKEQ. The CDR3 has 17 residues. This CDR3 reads CASSQVIRGPKYNEQFF. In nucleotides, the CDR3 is TGTGCCAGCAGCCAAGTCATCAGGGGTCCTAAATACAATGAGCAGTTCTTC.

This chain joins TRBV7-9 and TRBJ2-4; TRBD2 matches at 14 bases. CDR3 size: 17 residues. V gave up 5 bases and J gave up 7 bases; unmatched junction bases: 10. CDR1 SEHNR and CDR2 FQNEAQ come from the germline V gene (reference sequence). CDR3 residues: CASSPRTSGGPRNIQYF. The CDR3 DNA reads TGTGCCAGCAGCCCCAGGACTAGCGGGGGGCCAAGGAACATTCAGTACTTC.

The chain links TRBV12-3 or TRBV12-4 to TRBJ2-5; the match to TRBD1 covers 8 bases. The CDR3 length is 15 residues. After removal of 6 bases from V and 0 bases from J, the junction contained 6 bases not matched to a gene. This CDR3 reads CASRGTGRYQETQYF. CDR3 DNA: TGTGCCAGCAGAGGGACAGGACGGTACCAAGAGACCCAGTACTTC.

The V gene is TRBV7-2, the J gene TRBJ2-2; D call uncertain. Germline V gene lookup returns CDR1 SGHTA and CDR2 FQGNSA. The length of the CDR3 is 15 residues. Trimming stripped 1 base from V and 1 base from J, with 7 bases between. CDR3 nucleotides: TGTGCCAGCAGCTTAGTGAGACAGAACACCGGGGAGCTGTTTTTT. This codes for CASSLVRQNTGELFF. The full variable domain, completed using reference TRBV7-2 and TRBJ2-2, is GAGVSQSPSNKVTEKGKDVELRCDPISGHTALYWYRQSLGQGLEFLIYFQGNSAPDKSGLPSDRFSAERTGGSVSTLTIQRTQQEDSAVYLCASSLVRQNTGELFFGEGSRLTVL.

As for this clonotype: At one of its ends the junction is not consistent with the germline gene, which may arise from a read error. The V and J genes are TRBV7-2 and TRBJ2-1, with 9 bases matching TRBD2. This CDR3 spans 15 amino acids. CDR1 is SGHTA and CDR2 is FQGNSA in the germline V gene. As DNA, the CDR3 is TGTGCCAGCAGGTTAGCGGGAGTCCCCTACAATGAGCAGTTCTTC. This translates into CASRLAGVPYNEQFF.

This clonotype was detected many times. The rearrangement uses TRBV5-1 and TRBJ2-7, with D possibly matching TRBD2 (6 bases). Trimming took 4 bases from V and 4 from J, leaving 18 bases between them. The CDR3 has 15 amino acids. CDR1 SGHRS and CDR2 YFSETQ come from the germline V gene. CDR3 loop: CASSAGTREKYEQYF. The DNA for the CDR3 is TGCGCCAGCAGCGCGGGGACGAGAGAGAAATACGAGCAGTACTTC.

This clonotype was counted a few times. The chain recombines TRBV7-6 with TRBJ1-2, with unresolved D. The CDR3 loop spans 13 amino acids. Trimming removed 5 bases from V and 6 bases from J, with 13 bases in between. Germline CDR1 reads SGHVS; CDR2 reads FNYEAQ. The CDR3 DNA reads TGTGCCAGCAGCCCCTCGGGGTTTGATGGCTACACCTTC. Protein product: CASSPSGFDGYTF.